The next 16 T cell receptor beta chains were all read from a single sample in a study of tumor and adjacent non-tumor tissue in lung cancer. RNA was extracted from bulk tissue without any cell sorting. The library came from three nested PCR rounds adapted from ARM-PCR protocols. Via MiXCR, TCRdb re-called the multiplex PCR reads, giving one row per CDR3 protein. The data hold roughly 76,000 distinct CDR3 sequences, with nearly 70% observed a single time. Sequencing was carried out using lung tumor tissue. All receptors come from an older woman with non-small cell lung cancer.

This clonotype showed up many times. The rearrangement uses TRBV11-2 and TRBJ2-1, with D perhaps being TRBD1 or TRBD2 (5 bases each). CDR1 SGHAT and CDR2 FQNNGV come from the germline V gene. The ends were cut back, 0 bases at V and 8 bases at J, with 14 bases in the middle. The CDR3 has 15 residues. CDR3 nucleotide sequence: TGTGCCAGCAGCTTAGATCTGTCTTTGGGGGATGAGCAGTTCTTC. Translation: CASSLDLSLGDEQFF. Supplemented by reference TRBV11-2 and TRBJ2-1, the full variable domain reads EAGVAQSPRYKIIEKRQSVAFWCNPISGHATLYWYQQILGQGPKLLIQFQNNGVVDDSQLPKDRFSAERLKGVDSTLKIQPAKLEDSAVYLCASSLDLSLGDEQFFGPGTRLTVL.

This clonotype was recorded many times. The chain employs TRBV6-5 and TRBJ2-1; 8 nucleotides align to TRBD2. With V trimmed by 5 bases and J by 0 bases, 3 bases remained unmatched. Per germline, CDR1 MNHEY and CDR2 SVGAGI. This CDR3 is 15 amino acids long. DNA for the CDR3: TGTGCCAGCAGTACGCTAGCGGGCTCCTACAATGAGCAGTTCTTC. It specifies CASSTLAGSYNEQFF.

The chain has TRBV6-1 and TRBJ2-1; 7 positions match TRBD1. The length of the CDR3 is 15 residues. Trimming took 7 bases from V and 4 from J; bases not matched to a gene: 10. Germline V gives CDR1 MNHNS, CDR2 SASEGT. CDR3 amino acids: CASMNRDREYNEQFF. The CDR3 DNA follows: TGTGCCAGCATGAACCGTGACAGGGAGTACAATGAGCAGTTCTTC.

Sample share makes this clonotype medium-sized (0.01 to 0.1%). This chain links TRBV20-1 with TRBJ1-3; 7 bases fit TRBD1. CDR1 and CDR2 from the germline V gene are DFQATT and SNEGSKA (reference sequence). There are 16 residues in the CDR3. V lost 1 base to trimming and J lost 1 base; unmatched junction nucleotides: 7. CDR3 sequence (DNA): TGCAGTGCTAGAGGGCCGGGACAGAATTCTGGAAACACCATATATTTT. This codes for CSARGPGQNSGNTIYF.

Concerning this clonotype itself: A junction end diverges from the germline sequence, so it may reflect a read error. The rearrangement uses TRBV6-2 or TRBV6-3 and TRBJ2-3; possibly TRBD1 or TRBD2 for D (5 bases each). Germline V gene lookup returns CDR1 MNHEY and CDR2 SVGEGT. This CDR3 region has 16 residues. This chain's CDR3 is CANSYSKLDPTGTQYF. The CDR3 DNA reads TGTGCCAATAGTTACTCGAAACTAGACCCCACAGGTACGCAGTATTTT.

On this clonotype: At one end the junction does not follow the germline gene, possibly because of a read error. The genes are TRBV5-4 and TRBJ2-7; D unclear. Germline CDR1 and CDR2: SGHNT and YYREEE (reference sequence). The CDR3 loop spans 14 amino acids. In DNA form, the CDR3 reads TGTGCCAGCAGCTTGGGGTCTTCCACCTACGAGCAGTATTTC. Translating it yields CASSLGSSTYEQYF.

About this clonotype itself: Mismatch with germline at one junction end may stem from a read error. The chain is built from TRBV12-3 or TRBV12-4 and TRBJ2-1; D is unclear. CDR3 length: 13 amino acids. CDR3 amino acids: CASSLGRLGERFF. CDR3 nucleotide sequence: TGTGCCAGCAGTTTAGGAAGGTTGGGTGAGCGGTTCTTC.

Comments on this clonotype: A read error is possible here, since a much larger clone lies one base away. The V and J genes are TRBV7-8 and TRBJ2-3, with D unresolved. CDR3 length: 17 amino acids. The V gene lost 5 bases and the J gene lost 4 bases, with 22 bases spanning the gap. Looked up from germline, CDR1 is SGHVS and CDR2 is FQNEAQ. CDR3 DNA sequence: TGTGCCAGCAGCGGCATTAAAAGGCGTGGTCGCGCAGATACGCAGTATTTT. This gives the protein CASSGIKRRGRADTQYF.

This clonotype appeared once. A junction end diverges from the germline sequence, so it may reflect a read error. The gene calls are TRBV28 and TRBJ2-3; no definite D call. Per the germline V gene, CDR1 is MDHEN and CDR2 is SYDVKM. This CDR3 spans 11 amino acids. For the CDR3, the DNA is TGTGCCAGCAGCACGCAGGATACGCAGTTTTTC. This encodes CASSTQDTQFF.

This clonotype was counted many times. This chain links TRBV30 with TRBJ2-4; TRBD2 is a possible D gene (6 bases). The V and J ends lost 0 bases and 3 bases respectively, with 12 bases between them. There are 15 residues in the CDR3. From germline, CDR1 is GTSNPN and CDR2 SVGIG (reference sequence). Written as DNA, the CDR3 is TGTGCCTGGAGTGTTCCGGGGGTGGTCAAAAACATTCAGTACTTC. Its protein is CAWSVPGVVKNIQYF.

Worth noting for this clonotype: At one of its ends the junction is not consistent with the germline gene, which may arise from a read error. This rearrangement joins TRBV5-5 to TRBJ2-2, with D hard to call. In germline, CDR1 is SGHKS, CDR2 YYEKEE (reference sequence). The length of the CDR3 is 15 residues. As DNA, the CDR3 is TGTGGCAGCTTGGCCAAATGGGCAGCCACCGGGGAGCTGTTTTTT. Encoded protein: CGSLAKWAATGELFF.

On this clonotype itself: A much larger clone is a single base away; this may be a read error. This chain joins TRBV7-8 and TRBJ1-2, with D perhaps matching TRBD1 (6 bases). This CDR3 spans 12 amino acids. CDR1 SGHVS and CDR2 FQNEAQ come from the germline V gene. The CDR3 region has the DNA TGTGCCAGCAGGGGGGGGGGCTATGCCTACACCTTC. Its protein is CASRGGGYAYTF.

This clonotype was detected only once. At one end, the junction sequence differs from germline, possibly due to a read error. This chain joins TRBV28 and TRBJ2-7; 8 bases are shared with TRBD2. Germline CDR1 MDHEN, CDR2 SYDVKM. The CDR3 has 14 amino acids. The CDR3 DNA follows: TGTGGCAGCAGACGGGGGGGGATATCATACGAGCAGTACTTC. Translated: CGSRRGGISYEQYF.

The J gene is TRBJ2-7, the V gene TRBV10-3; 13 bases are a match to TRBD2. Germline V lookup: CDR1 ENHRY, CDR2 SYGVKD. The CDR3 is 20 amino acids. V trimming: 3 bases; J trimming: 7 bases; junction bases outside the gene matches: 21. The CDR3 bases are TGTGCCATCAGTGATACCAATCGTGAGACCCGGACTAGCGGGAGCGGTGAGCAGTACTTC. Its translation is CAISDTNRETRTSGSGEQYF.

Regarding this clonotype: The junction departs from germline at one end; a sequencing error may be responsible. V is TRBV4-2 and J is TRBJ2-7, with D possibly matching TRBD1 (9 bases). CDR1 is LGHNA, CDR2 YNFKEQ, per germline. The CDR3 is made up of 17 amino acids. CDR3 in amino acids: CASSQDPGGTGLNEQRF. The CDR3 DNA reads as TGTGCCAGCAGCCAAGACCCGGGAGGGACAGGGCTAAACGAGCAGCGCTTC.

The rearrangement uses TRBV5-6 and TRBJ2-7, with D hard to call. Per the germline V gene, CDR1 is SGHDT and CDR2 is YYEEEE. CDR3 length: 13 amino acids. Trimming took 4 bases from V and 7 from J, leaving 15 bases between them. The CDR3 sequence: CASSPLGSNEQYF. CDR3 nucleotides: TGTGCCAGCAGCCCTCTCGGGTCAAATGAGCAGTACTTC.